This T cell receptor beta chain was captured by sequencing in a study of T cells in tumors after PD-1 blockade. Overall study context: A subset received ongoing vismodegib 150 mg daily alongside anti-PD-1 therapy.

Concerning this clone itself: What it recognizes is unknown.

Before and after PD-1 blockade, biopsies were collected from the same primary tumor site. This CDR3 is 13 amino acids long. Trimming pared 9 bases from V and 6 bases from J, leaving 15 bases between. The germline CDR1 and CDR2 sequences are MGHDK and SYGVNS. Study-wide points: In squamous cell carcinoma, 45% to 65% of expanded exhausted clones were novel versus 29% of other expanded CD8+ clones.

Sequencing used immunoSEQ multiplex PCR; TCRdb keeps in-frame clones, though not all of them. The data show around 5,000 clones, 60% to 75% seen once. The V gene is TRBV25-1, the J gene TRBJ2-1; the D is unclear. The source was tumor tissue, collected before anti-PD-1 treatment. The origin of this receptor is a human donor with cutaneous squamous cell carcinoma. The CDR3 DNA sequence: TGTGCCAGTTCCACCCCGAATTCCAATGAGCAGTTCTTC. This codes for CASSTPNSNEQFF.